Presented here are 26 T cell receptor beta chains from one specimen sequenced in a study of shared clonotypes between healthy human individuals. Using immunoSEQ multiplex PCR, the repertoire was profiled, and TCRdb retains in-frame clones only, with some absent. The table shows some 89,000 clones, with around 67% occurring only once. The specimen was memory CD8+ T cells sorted from blood. The subset: CD45RO+ cells pooled with CCR7-negative TemRA cells. All receptors come from a man in his thirties or forties in good health.

This chain joins TRBV7-9 and TRBJ1-2, with a possible D match to TRBD1 (6 bases). The CDR3 is made up of 14 amino acids. The germline V gene encodes CDR1 SEHNR and CDR2 FQNEAQ (reference sequence). V lost 5 bases and J lost 0, with 10 bases in between. CDR3 protein: CASSRDTTNYGYTF. The CDR3 region has the DNA TGTGCCAGCAGCCGGGACACCACTAACTATGGCTACACCTTC.

The rearrangement uses TRBV7-9 and TRBJ2-7; 8 nucleotides agree with TRBD1. V was pared by 5 bases and J by 5 bases, with 11 bases of the junction left unmatched. The CDR3 length is 15 residues. CDR1 and CDR2 (germline): SEHNR, FQNEAQ (reference sequence). The CDR3 region has the DNA TGTGCCAGCAGCCACCGGGACAGGCCGTTTGACGAGCAGTACTTC. It specifies CASSHRDRPFDEQYF.

The gene calls are TRBV7-2 and TRBJ2-7; 12 nucleotides agree with TRBD2. J gave up 3 bases and V 2 bases, and 8 bases lay outside the gene matches. The CDR3 covers 17 residues. From germline, CDR1 is SGHTA and CDR2 FQGNSA. Here the CDR3 reads CASSLYPGLAGIYEQYF. The CDR3 DNA reads TGTGCCAGCAGCTTATATCCTGGACTAGCGGGGATCTACGAGCAGTACTTC.

The V and J genes are TRBV5-4 and TRBJ2-3; possibly TRBD2 for D (6 bases). Trimming took 2 bases from V and 1 from J, leaving 11 bases between them. The CDR3 is 15 amino acids. Germline assignment: CDR1 SGHNT and CDR2 YYREEE (reference sequence). The CDR3 nucleotides are TGTGCCAGCAGCTTCTCAAGGGAGGGCACAGATACGCAGTATTTT. Amino acids: CASSFSREGTDTQYF.

There are a few counts of this clone. V is TRBV6-4 and J is TRBJ2-1; no clear D. In germline, CDR1 is MRHNA, CDR2 SNTAGT. With 6 bases removed from V and 9 bases from J, the gap between germline ends came to 15 bases. The CDR3 loop spans 13 amino acids. CDR3 sequence (DNA): TGTGCCAGCAGCGCCCCTCCACCCTCTGAGCAGTTCTTC. Translated, it gives CASSAPPPSEQFF.

This clone appeared once. The V and J genes are TRBV9 and TRBJ1-4; D is ambiguous. Germline values: CDR1 SGDLS, CDR2 YYNGEE. Deletions cut 4 bases from V and 8 bases from J, with 12 bases between. CDR3 length equals 13 residues. CDR3 protein: CASSPHSGEKLFF. The CDR3 bases are TGTGCCAGCAGCCCACACTCGGGGGAAAAACTGTTTTTT.

This clone was picked up one time. The rearrangement joins TRBV30 to TRBJ1-2; D call uncertain. There are 13 residues in the CDR3. The V and J ends lost 0 bases and 3 bases respectively, with 8 bases between them. CDR1 and CDR2 (germline): GTSNPN, SVGIG (reference sequence). The CDR3 loop is CAWSVSAHYGYTF. CDR3 bases: TGTGCCTGGAGTGTTTCAGCACACTATGGCTACACCTTC.

This clone was seen only once. This chain links TRBV25-1 with TRBJ2-4, with D unclear. CDR3 length: 13 amino acids. The V end lost 6 bases, the J end lost 8 bases, and 14 bases lay between the germline ends. Germline CDR1 is MGHDK and CDR2 is SYGVNS. CDR3 protein: CASSSVERDIQYF. The DNA for the CDR3 is TGTGCCAGCAGCTCTGTTGAAAGGGACATTCAGTACTTC.

V usage is TRBV6-1 and J usage is TRBJ2-7, with D hard to call. The CDR3 runs 13 residues. V lost 3 bases to trimming and J lost 3 bases, with 9 bases between them. Germline CDR1 and CDR2: MNHNS and SASEGT. The CDR3 spells CASSDWTFYEQYF. CDR3 DNA: TGTGCCAGCAGTGATTGGACGTTCTACGAGCAGTACTTC.

The rearrangement links TRBV4-3 to TRBJ2-1, with D uncertain. Germline loops: CDR1 LGHNA, CDR2 YSLEER. This CDR3 has 18 residues. V was cut by 2 bases and J by 4 bases, with 21 bases left in between. This CDR3 is CASSQNPIPSLLYNEQFF. Written as DNA, the CDR3 is TGCGCCAGCAGCCAAAACCCCATCCCTTCCCTACTTTACAATGAGCAGTTCTTC.

This clone was counted many times. The chain couples TRBV29-1 to TRBJ2-1; D is unresolved. The CDR3 spans 15 residues. The V gene's germline CDR1 is SQVTM and CDR2 ANQGSEA. Trimming left V 2 bases short and J 2 bases short, with 13 bases between. In DNA form, the CDR3 reads TGCAGCGTTGAAACGAATGGCAGAACCTACAATGAGCAGTTCTTC. It yields the protein CSVETNGRTYNEQFF.

The J gene is TRBJ2-7, the V gene TRBV10-2; possible D gene TRBD1, 5 bases. CDR3 size: 13 residues. Trimming pared 3 bases from V and 2 bases from J, leaving 8 bases between. In germline, CDR1 is WSHSY, CDR2 SAAADI. This CDR3 reads CASSDTGPYEQYF. The CDR3 region has the DNA TGCGCCAGCAGTGATACAGGACCCTACGAGCAGTACTTC.

This clone was picked up a small number of times. The chain uses TRBV29-1 and TRBJ2-5; 8 bases are shared with TRBD2. Germline V gives CDR1 SQVTM, CDR2 ANQGSEA. Germline trimming cut 4 bases from V and 5 bases from J; bases unmatched to any gene: 9. This CDR3 is built from 14 residues. CDR3 sequence reads: CSVVGRVAGETQYF. CDR3 DNA sequence: TGCAGCGTTGTCGGGAGGGTGGCGGGCGAGACCCAGTACTTC.

The chain uses TRBV2 and TRBJ1-1; D uncertain. The CDR3 covers 14 residues. Germline loops: CDR1 SNHLY, CDR2 FYNNEI. V was clipped by 6 bases and J by 0 bases, with 11 bases between them. The chain's CDR3 is CASSARSMNTEAFF. Here the CDR3 DNA reads TGTGCCAGCAGCGCACGGTCGATGAACACTGAAGCTTTCTTT. Full variable domain (remainder filled in from reference TRBV2 and TRBJ1-1): EPEVTQTPSHQVTQMGQEVILRCVPISNHLYFYWYRQILGQKVEFLVSFYNNEISEKSEIFDDQFSVERPDGSNFTLKIRSTKLEDSAMYFCASSARSMNTEAFFGQGTRLTVV.

The V call is TRBV2, the J call TRBJ1-3; D perhaps matches TRBD1 (6 bases). The CDR3 totals 13 residues. CDR1 is SNHLY and CDR2 is FYNNEI in the germline V gene. Trimming removed 11 bases from V and 0 bases from J, with 11 bases in between. CDR3 in amino acids: CAGGQSSGNTIYF. The DNA of the CDR3 is TGTGCCGGAGGACAGAGCTCTGGAAACACCATATATTTT.

A remark on this clone: Other DNA sequences in this sample translate to the same CDR3. The gene calls are TRBV29-1 and TRBJ1-4; TRBD1 matches 9 bases. Per germline, CDR1 SQVTM and CDR2 ANQGSEA. The length of the CDR3 is 12 residues. The V gene end was trimmed by 4 bases and the J gene end by 7 bases; junction bases not matched to a gene: 1. The CDR3 region has the DNA TGCAGCGTTGGACAGGGGGGTGAAAAACTGTTTTTT. Translating gives CSVGQGGEKLFF.

The CDR3 here is CASSPSFRGTDTQYF. CDR3 sequence (DNA): TGCGCCAGCAGCCCATCCTTCAGGGGCACAGATACGCAGTATTTT. The V call is TRBV5-1, the J call TRBJ2-3, with D possibly matching TRBD1 (5 bases). Germline CDR1 and CDR2: SGHRS and YFSETQ. Deletions cut 4 bases from V and 1 base from J, with 13 bases between. This CDR3 has 15 residues.

The chain combines TRBV5-4 with TRBJ2-3; D call uncertain. Germline CDR1 is SGHNT and CDR2 is YYREEE (reference sequence). The CDR3 runs to 14 residues. V gave up 2 bases and J gave up 5 bases, with 12 bases separating them. CDR3 in amino acids: CASSFFSRRDTQYF. In DNA form, the CDR3 reads TGTGCCAGCAGCTTTTTCAGTCGAAGAGATACGCAGTATTTT. Full variable domain (missing parts from reference TRBV5-4 and TRBJ2-3): ETGVTQSPTHLIKTRGQQVTLRCSSQSGHNTVSWYQQALGQGPQFIFQYYREEENGRGNFPPRFSGLQFPNYSSELNVNALELDDSALYLCASSFFSRRDTQYFGPGTRLTVL.

The rearrangement links TRBV27 to TRBJ2-2; 8 bases align to TRBD1. V was pared by 6 bases and J by 8 bases, with 5 bases of the junction left unmatched. CDR1 and CDR2 from the germline V gene are MNHEY and SMNVEV (reference sequence). The CDR3 is 13 residues long. CDR3 region: CASRRTGRGELFF. DNA of the CDR3: TGTGCCAGCAGACGGACAGGGCGAGGGGAGCTGTTTTTT.

J is TRBJ2-7 and V is TRBV15; no clear D gene. Trimming pared 0 bases from V and 2 bases from J, leaving 11 bases between. Germline values: CDR1 LNHNV, CDR2 YYDKDF (reference sequence). The CDR3 loop spans 15 amino acids. The CDR3 DNA reads TGTGCCACCAGCAGAGATACGGCGGAGCCCTACGAGCAGTACTTC. Translated: CATSRDTAEPYEQYF.

The chain employs TRBV27 and TRBJ2-7, with 8 nucleotides matching TRBD2. CDR1 and CDR2 from the germline V gene are MNHEY and SMNVEV (reference sequence). The CDR3 sequence is 15 residues long. After removal of 5 bases from V and 3 bases from J, the junction contained 9 bases not matched to a gene. The chain's CDR3 is CASSPQAGVHYEQYF. Here the CDR3 DNA reads TGTGCCAGCAGTCCACAAGCGGGAGTTCACTACGAGCAGTACTTC.

Details on this clone: A far bigger clonotype differs at one base, so this is likely a read error. This sample includes further DNA sequences coding for the same CDR3. This chain joins TRBV10-2 and TRBJ1-5; D not resolved. The germline V and J ends were trimmed by 0 bases and 0 bases, with 9 bases remaining between them. Germline loops: CDR1 WSHSY, CDR2 SAAADI. This CDR3 is 16 amino acids long. The CDR3 region is CASSESPGNSNQPQHF. In DNA form, the CDR3 reads TGCGCCAGCAGTGAGTCCCCGGGGAATAGCAATCAGCCCCAGCATTTT.

The chain has TRBV25-1 and TRBJ2-3; no clear D gene. CDR1 MGHDK and CDR2 SYGVNS come from the germline V gene. The CDR3 consists of 13 residues. The V end was cut by 5 bases, the J end by 5 bases, with 11 bases between. This chain's CDR3 is CASSLPGGDTQYF. For the CDR3, the DNA is TGTGCCAGCAGTCTCCCTGGTGGAGATACGCAGTATTTT.

CDR3 protein: CASSLGGSGNTIYF. In DNA form, the CDR3 reads TGTGCCAGCAGCTTGGGAGGATCCGGAAACACCATATATTTT. J is TRBJ1-3 and V is TRBV5-6; D is undetermined. The CDR3 is 14 residues long. The germline V and J ends were trimmed by 0 bases and 4 bases, with 8 bases remaining between them. Germline values: CDR1 SGHDT, CDR2 YYEEEE. The full variable domain, rest sourced from reference TRBV5-6 and TRBJ1-3, is DAGVTQSPTHLIKTRGQQVTLRCSPKSGHDTVSWYQQALGQGPQFIFQYYEEEERQRGNFPDRFSGHQFPNYSSELNVNALLLGDSALYLCASSLGGSGNTIYFGEGSWLTVV.

This chain links TRBV5-1 with TRBJ2-7, with 7 bases that match TRBD1. Germline V gene lookup returns CDR1 SGHRS and CDR2 YFSETQ. The CDR3 covers 15 residues. V gave up 0 bases and J gave up 0 bases; unmatched junction bases: 3. DNA of the CDR3: TGCGCCAGCAGCTTGGGACAGGGAATCTCCTACGAGCAGTACTTC. Its translation is CASSLGQGISYEQYF.

This clone was picked up a small number of times. Written as DNA, the CDR3 is TGTGCCAGCAGTGAGGGGGAGACCGGGGAGCTGTTTTTT. Encoded protein: CASSEGETGELFF. The genes are TRBV6-5 and TRBJ2-2, with D possibly TRBD1 on 6 matching bases. CDR1 MNHEY and CDR2 SVGAGI come from the germline V gene. With 5 bases removed from V and 5 bases from J, the gap between germline ends came to 9 bases. The CDR3 spans 13 residues.